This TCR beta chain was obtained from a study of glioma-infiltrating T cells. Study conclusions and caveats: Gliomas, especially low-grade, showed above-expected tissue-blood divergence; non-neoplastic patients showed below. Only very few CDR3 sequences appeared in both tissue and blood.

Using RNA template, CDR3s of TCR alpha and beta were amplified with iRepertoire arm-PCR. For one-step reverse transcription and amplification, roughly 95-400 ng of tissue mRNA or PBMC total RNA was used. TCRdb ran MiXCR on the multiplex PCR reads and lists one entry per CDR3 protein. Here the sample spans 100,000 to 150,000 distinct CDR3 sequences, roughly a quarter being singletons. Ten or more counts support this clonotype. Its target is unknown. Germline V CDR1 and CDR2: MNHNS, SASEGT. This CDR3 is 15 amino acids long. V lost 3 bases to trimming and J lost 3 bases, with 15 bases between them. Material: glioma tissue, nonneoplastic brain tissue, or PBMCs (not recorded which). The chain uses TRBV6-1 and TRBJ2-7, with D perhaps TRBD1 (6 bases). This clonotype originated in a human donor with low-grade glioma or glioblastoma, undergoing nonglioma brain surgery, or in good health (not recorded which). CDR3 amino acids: CASSDAGTPLYEQYV. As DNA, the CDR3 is TGTGCCAGCAGTGACGCCGGGACACCCCTCTACGAGCAGTACGTC.